This T cell receptor beta chain derives from a study of shared clonotypes between healthy human individuals. Germline V CDR1 and CDR2: SGHVS, FQNEAQ. The CDR3 length equals 19 residues, ends included. The table came from immunoSEQ multiplex PCR; TCRdb's copy has only in-frame clones and leaves some out. The sample holds around 600,000 clones, approximately 97% seen once. Of note for this clone: Its antigen remains unidentified. Because the CDR3's place on the DNA is in doubt, the DNA is left out and the CDR3 is given as listed by TCRdb.

Study outcomes and limitations: For naive CD4 cells, 5% to 6.5% of clonotypes were shared across a handful of donors.

The clonotype originates from a woman aged 30 to 39 in good health. The V gene is TRBV7-8, the J gene TRBJ2-5; the tabulated D call, TRBD2, remains unverified against the DNA. The sample consisted of naive CD4+ T cells sorted from blood. Subset in this sample: CD45RA+ positively selected. This CDR3 reads CASSLDSTFTSVLQETQYF.